Shown below are 10 T cell receptor beta chains from a single sample sequenced in a study of T cell changes during pregnancy in multiple sclerosis. The data were produced by immunoSEQ multiplex PCR, yet TCRdb's version contains in-frame clones alone and is incomplete. The data hold roughly 63,000 clones, with about 90% observed a single time. Sequenced here: peripheral blood, sampled in the second trimester of pregnancy. Receptor source: a female donor in good health, enrolled as a control in a pregnancy study.

The V gene is TRBV6-1, the J gene TRBJ2-3; a possible D gene is TRBD2 (5 bases). The germline V and J ends were trimmed by 7 bases and 1 base, with 9 bases remaining between them. This CDR3 has 13 amino acids. Per the germline V gene, CDR1 is MNHNS and CDR2 is SASEGT. The CDR3 nucleotides read TGTGCCAGCAATCACGGGGGCACAGATACGCAGTATTTT. Residues: CASNHGGTDTQYF.

A single count supports this clone. The rearrangement links TRBV5-1 to TRBJ2-3, with TRBD2 matching 8 bases. CDR1 is SGHRS, CDR2 YFSETQ, per germline. CDR3 length equals 16 residues. V was clipped by 7 bases and J by 3 bases; unmatched bases: 13. CDR3 DNA sequence: TGCGCCAGCCACTTACGAGCGGGAGTGGGAACAGATACGCAGTATTTT. Encoded protein: CASHLRAGVGTDTQYF.

The CDR3 nucleotides are TGTGCCACTAGGAGGGGGGGCGACGGAAACACCATATATTTT. It translates to CATRRGGDGNTIYF. The chain carries TRBV15 and TRBJ1-3; TRBD1 is a possible D gene (6 bases). Germline V CDR1 and CDR2: LNHNV, YYDKDF (reference sequence). V lost 9 bases and J lost 4, with 16 bases in between. The CDR3 contains 14 residues.

The chain has TRBV27 and TRBJ1-4; 7 bases are shared with TRBD1. The CDR3 contains 14 residues. Germline trimming cut 5 bases from V and 11 bases from J; bases unmatched to any gene: 11. Germline CDR1 MNHEY, CDR2 SMNVEV (reference sequence). Here the CDR3 reads CASSRSEFRGKLFF. The CDR3 DNA sequence: TGTGCCAGCAGTAGGTCGGAATTCAGGGGGAAACTGTTTTTT.

The rearrangement uses TRBV4-1 and TRBJ2-5; unclear D gene. The ends were cut back, 0 bases at V and 8 bases at J, with 7 bases in the middle. Germline values: CDR1 MGHRA, CDR2 YSYEKL. This CDR3 region has 12 residues. The CDR3 loop reads CASSQEQRTQYF. As DNA, the CDR3 is TGCGCCAGCAGCCAAGAGCAGCGAACCCAGTACTTC.

The chain recombines TRBV4-1 with TRBJ1-5; TRBD1 matches at 7 bases. The CDR3 has 17 amino acids. The ends lost 1 base at V and 0 bases at J; junction bases unmatched: 6. CDR1 is MGHRA and CDR2 is YSYEKL in the germline V gene. CDR3 DNA sequence: TGCGCCAGCAGCCAAGGGACAGGAGACCTTAGCAATCAGCCCCAGCATTTT. This translates into CASSQGTGDLSNQPQHF.

The rearrangement links TRBV29-1 to TRBJ2-2, with 11 bases matching TRBD2. V lost 7 bases and J lost 4; bases outside the gene matches: 8. The germline V gene has CDR1 SQVTM and CDR2 ANQGSEA. The CDR3 runs to 15 residues. The CDR3 here is CSAMNSGRATGELFF. Written as DNA, the CDR3 is TGCAGCGCTATGAATAGCGGGAGGGCCACCGGGGAGCTGTTTTTT.

The chain combines TRBV15 with TRBJ2-1; 7 positions match TRBD1. Trimming took 1 base from V and 2 from J; bases not matched to a gene: 5. CDR3 length equals 16 residues. CDR1 and CDR2 from the germline V gene are LNHNV and YYDKDF (reference sequence). The CDR3: CATSRVGDRPYNEQFF. Written as DNA, the CDR3 is TGTGCCACCAGCAGAGTAGGGGACAGACCCTACAATGAGCAGTTCTTC.

The DNA of the CDR3 is TGCGCCAGCAGCTTCCGGACAGGGAATGGCTACACCTTC. Its translation: CASSFRTGNGYTF. The chain joins TRBV5-1 to TRBJ1-2; 8 positions agree with TRBD1. This CDR3 has 13 amino acids. CDR1 is SGHRS and CDR2 is YFSETQ in the germline V gene. V was pared by 2 bases and J by 6 bases, with 3 bases of the junction left unmatched.

This clone was detected a few times. This sequence joins TRBV5-1 and TRBJ1-1; TRBD1 matches at 8 bases. V dropped 3 bases and J dropped 3; count of bases not matched to a gene: 7. This CDR3 spans 15 amino acids. Germline CDR1 and CDR2: SGHRS and YFSETQ. Here the CDR3 DNA reads TGCGCCAGCAGCTCAGGACAGGGAGGTCACACTGAAGCTTTCTTT. Its translation is CASSSGQGGHTEAFF.